These T cell receptor beta chains were read from a single sample in a study of response to subunit inactivated influenza vaccine. TCRdb ran MiXCR on the RT-PCR reads and lists one entry per CDR3 protein. The data contain around 170,000 distinct CDR3 sequences, roughly a tenth of them seen just once; the ten biggest clones take up about a third. The sample in question was CD8+ T cells sorted from PBMCs, obtained around 2 years after vaccination. All receptors come from a man aged 50-75 years who received an inactivated influenza vaccine. Each CDR3 is given with its conserved first and last residue. D genes are given only for firm matches. The listing skips clone size in some rows; elsewhere it reads once, few, many or a size class.

few	TRBV2	.	TRBJ1-1	TGTGCCAGCAGTGACGGTGGGGGGAACACTGAAGCTTTCTTT	CASSDGGGNTEAFF
.	TRBV4-3	.	TRBJ1-4	TGCGCCAGCAGCCAAGATCGGGTTAATGAAAAACTGTTTTTT	CASSQDRVNEKLFF
few	TRBV28	.	TRBJ2-3	TGTGCCAGCAGTTTGGTGGACTTCACAGATACGCAGTATTTT	CASSLVDFTDTQYF
.	TRBV5-6	.	TRBJ2-5	TGTGCCAGCAGCTTGGCTGGGCGGGGGCCCCAAGAGACCCAGTACTTC	CASSLAGRGPQETQYF
.	TRBV20-1	.	TRBJ2-1	TGCAGTGCTAGAGATATGGACCCTTTTGAGCAGTTCTTC	CSARDMDPFEQFF
.	TRBV4-3	TRBD2	TRBJ2-1	TGCGCCAGCAGCCAAGAACTAGCGGGGGGGGTCAATGAGCAGTTCTTC	CASSQELAGGVNEQFF
many	TRBV4-1	.	TRBJ1-2	TGCGCCAGCAGCCAAGATAACTCGGGGGTTCGGTATGGCTACACCTTC	CASSQDNSGVRYGYTF
few	TRBV10-3	.	TRBJ1-5	TGTGCCATCAGTGAGTCAGACGGGGTTGGTCAGCCCCAGCATTTT	CAISESDGVGQPQHF
many	TRBV4-2	.	TRBJ1-1	TGTGCCAGCAGTCGAGGCACTGAAGCTTTCTTT	CASSRGTEAFF
.	TRBV29-1	TRBD2	TRBJ2-5	TGCAGCGTTGCTCTCGATTTCGGGAGGGACCAAGAGACCCAGTACTTC	CSVALDFGRDQETQYF
.	TRBV4-1	.	TRBJ2-7	TGCGCCAGCAGCCGAACAAAGGGGGACTTAGGCTACGAGCAGTACTTC	CASSRTKGDLGYEQYF
many	TRBV20-1	.	TRBJ1-1	TGCAGTGCTGTTAGGGGATTAAGCACTGAAGCTTTCTTT	CSAVRGLSTEAFF
.	TRBV4-1	.	TRBJ1-6	TGCGCCAGCAGCCAAGTCGTCGGGAATTCACCCCTCCACTTT	CASSQVVGNSPLHF
many	TRBV20-1	.	TRBJ2-7	TGCAGTGCTAGAGATCTGGAGAGGGAGTACGAGCAGTACTTC	CSARDLEREYEQYF
.	TRBV24-1	.	TRBJ1-2	TGTGCCACCCCCCTGGCAGCCCCATATGGCTACACCTTC	CATPLAAPYGYTF
.	TRBV2	.	TRBJ2-7	TGTGCCAGCAGTGACGGGTTCTCCTACGAGCAGTACTTC	CASSDGFSYEQYF
many	TRBV9	.	TRBJ2-3	TGTGCCAGCAGCGAGGGTGGGGGAACCACAGATACGCAGTATTTT	CASSEGGGTTDTQYF
few	TRBV12-3/TRBV12-4	.	TRBJ2-2	TGTGCCAGCAGTCACTACTTGAACACCGGGGAGCTGTTTTTT	CASSHYLNTGELFF
.	TRBV12-3/TRBV12-4	.	TRBJ2-5	TGTGCCAGCAGTACAAACCCGGGACTCCGACCCGGGGAGACCCAGTACTTC	CASSTNPGLRPGETQYF
.	TRBV23-1	.	TRBJ2-5	TGCGCCAGCATTCTCCCGACCGGGGGCACGGGAGAGACCCAGTACTTC	CASILPTGGTGETQYF
many	TRBV28	TRBD1	TRBJ2-2	TGTGCCAGCAGTCCTCCGGGACAGGGTATCACCGGGGAGCTGTTTTTT	CASSPPGQGITGELFF
many	TRBV5-6	TRBD1	TRBJ2-7	TGTGCCAGCAGCTGGGACAGCTACGAGCAGTACTTC	CASSWDSYEQYF
many	TRBV6-2/TRBV6-3	.	TRBJ2-5	TGTGCCAGCAGTAGGTACCAAGAGACCCAGTACTTC	CASSRYQETQYF
.	TRBV29-1	.	TRBJ2-7	TGCAGCGTTGACGACGGAACCACCTACGAGCAGTACTTC	CSVDDGTTYEQYF
many	TRBV7-2	TRBD1	TRBJ1-1	TGTGCCAGCAGCTTAATCGGCCCAGGGGGGAACACTGAAGCTTTCTTT	CASSLIGPGGNTEAFF
.	TRBV7-9	TRBD1	TRBJ2-1	TGTGCCAGCAGCGACTTCCGGGACAGGCAGTTCTTC	CASSDFRDRQFF
.	TRBV19	.	TRBJ1-1	TGTGCCAGTAGTATTACTGGAGGTTTGGCCTTTGAAGCTTTCTTT	CASSITGGLAFEAFF
.	TRBV20-1	.	TRBJ2-1	TGCAGTGCTGACCTTCCACTCTACAATGAGCAGTTCTTC	CSADLPLYNEQFF
few	TRBV4-3	TRBD2	TRBJ2-2	TGCGCCAGCAGCCAAGATCCTTTAAAGGGAGGGACCGGGGAGCTGTTTTTT	CASSQDPLKGGTGELFF